Here is one TCR beta chain with its context. The data derive from a study of blood T cell repertoires in COVID-19. Overall study context: T cells, B-cell-depleted T cells, or PBMCs provided the cDNA or gDNA that served as material.

Assay: immunoSEQ multiplex PCR; the TCRdb copy retains only in-frame clones and omits some. Of 250,000 to 350,000 clones in the sample, around 87% are singletons; the top ten hold approximately 5%. The sequencing sample was made of PBMCs or T cells enriched from blood (not recorded which). The sequence was collected from a woman in her 30s who had recovered from COVID-19.

The CDR3 spells CAWSVRAGLSEKLFF. The DNA for the CDR3 is TGTGCCTGGAGTGTACGGGCGGGTTTGTCAGAAAAACTGTTTTTT. The chain couples TRBV30 to TRBJ1-4, with unresolved D. Germline CDR1 reads GTSNPN; CDR2 reads SVGIG (reference sequence). This CDR3 has 15 amino acids. The germline V and J ends were trimmed by 0 bases and 8 bases, with 16 bases remaining between them.